Below are 23 T cell receptor delta chains sequenced from a single sample in a study of Vδ1+ human thymocytes. Points from the study as a whole: Highly polyclonal TRG and TRD repertoires with Gaussian CDR3 length distributions appeared in thymus.

For these receptors, no antigen is known. Sequences come from RNA converted to cDNA by reverse transcription. CDR3 amplicons came from multiplex PCR with pooled V-gene forward and constant-region reverse primers. TCRdb fed the multiplex PCR reads to CATT. The sample lists around 76,000 delta-chain clones, around 30% seen once, with approximately 0.25% in the top ten. The specimen was Vdelta1+ gamma-delta thymocytes from the thymus. Subset noted: FACS-sorted CD3+ TCRalphabeta- TCRVdelta1+ TCRVdelta2- thymocytes. These receptors were obtained from a boy under three years old who had congenital heart surgery.

This clone has only a few counts. The rearrangement links TRDV1 to TRDJ1, with 10 bases lining up with TRDD3. CDR1 is TSWWSYY, CDR2 QGS, per germline. The CDR3 contains 22 residues. The junction had 25 bases not matched to a gene; V was cut back by 5 bases and J by 1 base. The CDR3: CALGPRDLPEEYWGIGTDKLIF. DNA of the CDR3: TGTGCTCTTGGGCCCCGGGACCTTCCAGAAGAGTACTGGGGGATCGGCACCGATAAACTCATCTTT.

This clone was detected only a few times. The chain uses TRDV1 and TRDJ1, with no clear D. Trimming took 3 bases from V and 0 from J, leaving 20 bases between them. The CDR3 totals 18 residues. CDR1 is TSWWSYY, CDR2 QGS, per germline. CDR3 loop: CALGDHWFPLKNTDKLIF. The CDR3, as DNA: TGTGCTCTTGGGGACCATTGGTTCCCCTTAAAGAACACCGATAAACTCATCTTT.

The rearrangement links TRDV1 to TRDJ1; TRDD3 aligns across 11 bases. Per the germline V gene, CDR1 is TSWWSYY and CDR2 is QGS. CDR3 length equals 21 residues. Trimming cost V 1 base and J 9 bases; bases outside gene matches: 25. The DNA for the CDR3 is TGTGCTCTTGGGGAACGTCCCCCCCTCCTCAATCGTACTGGGGGATATCGGGAACTCATCTTT. Amino acid sequence: CALGERPPLLNRTGGYRELIF.

The rearrangement joins TRDV1 to TRDJ1; D unclear. CDR1 TSWWSYY and CDR2 QGS come from the germline V gene. With 2 bases removed from V and 0 bases from J, the gap between germline ends came to 10 bases. The CDR3 consists of 15 residues. This CDR3 reads CALGEDVLYTDKLIF. The CDR3 nucleotides are TGTGCTCTTGGGGAAGACGTTCTTTACACCGATAAACTCATCTTT.

This clone was detected a few times. This chain uses TRDV1 with TRDJ1; D is perhaps TRDD3 (6 bases). Trimming shortened V by 3 bases and J by 3 bases, and 23 bases separated the two germline ends. Per the germline V gene, CDR1 is TSWWSYY and CDR2 is QGS. The CDR3 sequence is 18 residues long. CDR3: CALGETTGYWEGSDKLIF. DNA for the CDR3: TGTGCTCTTGGGGAGACTACGGGGTACTGGGAAGGCTCCGATAAACTCATCTTT.

The V call is TRDV2, the J call TRDJ3, with 9 positions matching TRDD3. From germline, CDR1 is GEAIGNYY and CDR2 EKD. The CDR3 is 17 residues long. Germline trimming cut 6 bases from V and 2 bases from J; bases unmatched to any gene: 7. CDR3 sequence (DNA): TGTGCCTGTTTTGGGGATACGGACGCCTGGGACACCCGACAGATGTTTTTC. This codes for CACFGDTDAWDTRQMFF.

This clone was found a few times. The J gene is TRDJ1, the V gene TRDV1; TRDD3 matches at 7 bases. This CDR3 contains 17 residues. CDR1 TSWWSYY and CDR2 QGS come from the germline V gene. After removal of 7 bases from V and 0 bases from J, the junction contained 14 bases not matched to a gene. The CDR3 loop reads CALAVGLGILYTDKLIF. In nucleotides, the CDR3 is TGTGCTCTTGCCGTAGGACTGGGGATTTTATACACCGATAAACTCATCTTT.

This clone was seen repeatedly, ten times or more. The rearrangement links TRDV2 to TRDJ1; 9 bases align to TRDD3. Germline assignment: CDR1 GEAIGNYY and CDR2 EKD. The CDR3 consists of 18 residues. With V trimmed by 3 bases and J by 4 bases, 17 bases remained unmatched. The DNA for the CDR3 is TGTGCCTGTGACCCATTTACTGGGGGACCCGGCAACGGCGATAAACTCATCTTT. Its protein is CACDPFTGGPGNGDKLIF.

The chain links TRDV1 to TRDJ1, with unresolved D. The V gene lost 1 base and the J gene lost 5 bases, with 23 bases spanning the gap. The germline gives CDR1 TSWWSYY, CDR2 QGS. The CDR3 length is 18 residues. CDR3 coding DNA: TGTGCTCTTGGGGAACGGTTTTTGGGAGCCCATCGTAAGGATAAACTCATCTTT. This gives the protein CALGERFLGAHRKDKLIF.

This clone was seen a handful of times. V is TRDV1 and J is TRDJ1, with a weak D call TRDD3 (6 bases). The ends were cut back, 5 bases at V and 0 bases at J, with 19 bases in the middle. There are 17 residues in the CDR3. The germline gives CDR1 TSWWSYY, CDR2 QGS. The CDR3 sequence: CALGPQRGDGYTDKLIF. CDR3 DNA sequence: TGTGCTCTTGGGCCCCAAAGAGGGGATGGGTACACCGATAAACTCATCTTT.

This clone was observed a few times. Other DNA sequences in the same sample also yield this CDR3. J is TRDJ1 and V is TRDV1; D not resolved. Deletions cut 0 bases from V and 0 bases from J, with 8 bases between. This CDR3 contains 15 residues. The V gene's germline CDR1 is TSWWSYY and CDR2 QGS. The CDR3 loop is CALGELTPNTDKLIF. The CDR3 DNA is TGTGCTCTTGGGGAACTAACCCCAAACACCGATAAACTCATCTTT.

As to this clone: The sample has other DNA sequences that encode this CDR3 too. The rearrangement joins TRDV2 to TRDJ1, with 12 bases that match TRDD3. This CDR3 is built from 16 residues. The V and J ends lost 9 bases and 0 bases, in that order; junction bases with no gene match: 10. The germline gives CDR1 GEAIGNYY, CDR2 EKD. The chain's CDR3 is CATVLGDTPYTDKLIF. The CDR3 DNA sequence: TGTGCCACCGTACTGGGGGATACCCCGTACACCGATAAACTCATCTTT.

This chain links TRDV1 with TRDJ1; 7 nucleotides align to TRDD3. Germline CDR1 reads TSWWSYY; CDR2 reads QGS. The junction had 16 bases not matched to a gene; V was cut back by 0 bases and J by 0 bases. The CDR3 consists of 20 residues. The CDR3 sequence is CALGELNSWGLKGNTDKLIF. For the CDR3, the DNA is TGTGCTCTTGGGGAACTAAACTCCTGGGGGCTAAAGGGTAACACCGATAAACTCATCTTT.

The V and J genes are TRDV1 and TRDJ1; 13 bases match TRDD3. This CDR3 has 20 amino acids. The junction had 14 bases not matched to a gene; V was cut back by 4 bases and J by 0 bases. Germline V lookup: CDR1 TSWWSYY, CDR2 QGS. The CDR3 DNA is TGTGCTCTTGGGGCTCTTACCGTACTGGGGGATACGGGTTACACCGATAAACTCATCTTT. Its translation is CALGALTVLGDTGYTDKLIF.

This clone was found a few times. The rearrangement links TRDV1 to TRDJ1; 7 nucleotides align to TRDD2. From germline, CDR1 is TSWWSYY and CDR2 QGS. Unmatched junction bases numbered 10, after V lost 2 bases and J lost 10 bases. This CDR3 region has 14 residues. CDR3 coding DNA: TGTGCTCTTGGGGAAACTTTCCTACCAGGGGGACTCATCTTT. Translating it yields CALGETFLPGGLIF.

The rearrangement links TRDV1 to TRDJ1; 8 bases map to TRDD3. This CDR3 has 22 amino acids. The V segment lost 0 bases and the J segment 0 bases; nucleotides outside the gene matches: 21. Germline CDR1 reads TSWWSYY; CDR2 reads QGS. The CDR3: CALGELRPSTGGPHQYTDKLIF. In nucleotides, the CDR3 is TGTGCTCTTGGGGAACTCAGACCAAGTACTGGGGGTCCCCATCAGTACACCGATAAACTCATCTTT.

This clone was counted a few times. V gene TRDV1 combines with J gene TRDJ1; 8 nucleotides line up with TRDD2. The CDR3 runs to 18 residues. Germline CDR1 is TSWWSYY and CDR2 is QGS. The V and J ends lost 2 bases and 4 bases, in that order; junction bases with no gene match: 15. CDR3 sequence: CALGEILPTGPKGDKLIF. In DNA, the CDR3 is TGTGCTCTTGGGGAAATTCTTCCTACAGGCCCAAAGGGCGATAAACTCATCTTT.

This clone has more than one count but fewer than ten. The V gene is TRDV1, the J gene TRDJ1; TRDD2 matches 8 bases. The V and J ends lost 4 bases and 0 bases, in that order; junction bases with no gene match: 25. The CDR3 has 22 amino acids. Germline lookup yields CDR1 TSWWSYY and CDR2 QGS. CDR3 residues: CALGVRVRLPTPFGGYTDKLIF. CDR3 bases: TGTGCTCTTGGGGTACGGGTACGACTTCCTACACCTTTTGGGGGGTACACCGATAAACTCATCTTT.

In the case of this clone: Other DNA sequences in this sample translate to the same CDR3. The chain employs TRDV1 and TRDJ1; 12 bases are shared with TRDD3. The CDR3 has 21 residues. In germline, CDR1 is TSWWSYY, CDR2 QGS. DNA for the CDR3: TGTGCCCTGGGGGGACTACTAGGCGCTGGGGGATACGGAAGTTACACCGATAAACTCATCTTT. Translation gives CALGGLLGAGGYGSYTDKLIF.

This clone was detected only a few times. The V call is TRDV1, the J call TRDJ1; D may be TRDD2 (5 bases). V shed 2 bases and J shed 8 bases, with 27 bases lying between them. Germline assignment: CDR1 TSWWSYY and CDR2 QGS. This CDR3 is 18 amino acids long. CDR3 in DNA: TGTGCTCTTGGGGAAGGATTGGAGCTGATATCTTCCCCACTAAAACTCATCTTT. Translating it yields CALGEGLELISSPLKLIF.

The chain links TRDV1 to TRDJ1, with 8 bases aligning to TRDD3. Germline assignment: CDR1 TSWWSYY and CDR2 QGS. Trimming took 2 bases from V and 1 from J; bases not matched to a gene: 18. The CDR3 spans 20 residues. CDR3 nucleotides: TGTGCTCTTGGGGAAATTACTCTCCGGCGGGATACGGGAGTCACCGATAAACTCATCTTT. This encodes CALGEITLRRDTGVTDKLIF.

Regarding this clone: An end of the junction differs from the germline gene, which may be a read error. The chain has TRDV2 and TRDJ3; D unresolved. This CDR3 has 12 residues. Germline loops: CDR1 GEAIGNYY, CDR2 EKD. CDR3 region: CATGWATRQMFF. In nucleotides, the CDR3 is TGTGCCACCGGATGGGCCACCCGACAGATGTTTTTC.

Only a few counts were recorded for this clone. The chain carries TRDV1 and TRDJ1; D may be TRDD2 (5 bases). Per the germline V gene, CDR1 is TSWWSYY and CDR2 is QGS. With 4 bases removed from V and 0 bases from J, the gap between germline ends came to 21 bases. The CDR3 is 18 residues long. CDR3: CALGVVQFPELYTDKLIF. The CDR3 DNA is TGTGCTCTTGGGGTCGTTCAGTTTCCTGAGCTGTACACCGATAAACTCATCTTT.